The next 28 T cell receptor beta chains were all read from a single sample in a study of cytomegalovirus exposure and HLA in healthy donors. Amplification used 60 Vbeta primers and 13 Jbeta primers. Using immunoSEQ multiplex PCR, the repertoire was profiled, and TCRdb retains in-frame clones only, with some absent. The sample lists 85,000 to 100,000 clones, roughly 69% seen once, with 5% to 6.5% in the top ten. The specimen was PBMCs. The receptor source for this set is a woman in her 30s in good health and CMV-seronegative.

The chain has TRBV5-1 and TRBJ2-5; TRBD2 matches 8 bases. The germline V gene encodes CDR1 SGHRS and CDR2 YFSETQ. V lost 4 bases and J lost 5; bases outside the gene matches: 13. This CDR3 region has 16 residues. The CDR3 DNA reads TGCGCCAGCAGCACGCGGGGGGCGGGATTGGGGGAGACCCAGTACTTC. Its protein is CASSTRGAGLGETQYF.

The DNA for the CDR3 is TGTGCCAGCAGGGGAAAGGGACAGGGAGGCGAGCAGTACTTC. Translation: CASRGKGQGGEQYF. J is TRBJ2-5 and V is TRBV25-1; 9 bases are a match to TRBD1. The J call is uncertain, as TRBJ2-7 better fits the DNA end. CDR3 length: 14 residues. Looked up from germline, CDR1 is MGHDK and CDR2 is SYGVNS.

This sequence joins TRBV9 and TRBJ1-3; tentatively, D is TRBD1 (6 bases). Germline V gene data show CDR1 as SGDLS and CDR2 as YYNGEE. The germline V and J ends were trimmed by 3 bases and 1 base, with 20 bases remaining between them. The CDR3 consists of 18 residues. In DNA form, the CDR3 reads TGTGCCAGCAGCGAACAGATCGCAGGGGCCCTTTCTGGAAACACCATATATTTT. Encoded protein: CASSEQIAGALSGNTIYF.

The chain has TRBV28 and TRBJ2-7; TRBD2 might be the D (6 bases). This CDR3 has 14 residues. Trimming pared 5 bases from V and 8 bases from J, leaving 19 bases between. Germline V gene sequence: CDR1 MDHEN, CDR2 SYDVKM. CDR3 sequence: CASSPHGSPVQQYF. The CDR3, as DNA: TGTGCCAGCAGTCCCCACGGGAGCCCCGTCCAGCAGTACTTC.

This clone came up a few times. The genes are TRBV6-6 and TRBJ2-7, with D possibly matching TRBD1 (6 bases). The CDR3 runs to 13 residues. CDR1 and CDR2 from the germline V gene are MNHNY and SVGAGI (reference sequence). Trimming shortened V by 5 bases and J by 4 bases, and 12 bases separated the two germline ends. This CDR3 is CASSRTQGYEQYF. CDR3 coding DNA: TGTGCCAGCAGTCGCACACAGGGTTACGAGCAGTACTTC.

This CDR3 is CASSTGTGGLQETQYF. DNA for the CDR3: TGTGCCAGCAGCACCGGGACAGGGGGTCTCCAAGAGACCCAGTACTTC. The gene calls are TRBV9 and TRBJ2-5, with 11 positions matching TRBD1. Germline CDR1 reads SGDLS; CDR2 reads YYNGEE. J lost 1 base, V lost 4 bases, and 6 bases had no gene match. The CDR3 consists of 16 residues. Based on the CDR3 plus reference TRBV9 and TRBJ2-5, the full variable domain is DSGVTQTPKHLITATGQRVTLRCSPRSGDLSVYWYQQSLDQGLQFLIQYYNGEERAKGNILERFSAQQFPDLHSELNLSSLELGDSALYFCASSTGTGGLQETQYFGPGTRLLVL.

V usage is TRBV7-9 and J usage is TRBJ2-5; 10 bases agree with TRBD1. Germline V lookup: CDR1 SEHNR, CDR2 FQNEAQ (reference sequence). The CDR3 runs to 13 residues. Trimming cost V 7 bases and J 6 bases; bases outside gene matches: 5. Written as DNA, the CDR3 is TGTGCCAGCACAAGACAGGGGGCAAAGACCCAGTACTTC. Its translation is CASTRQGAKTQYF. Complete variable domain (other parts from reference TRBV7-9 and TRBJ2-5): DTGVSQNPRHKITKRGQNVTFRCDPISEHNRLYWYRQTLGQGPEFLTYFQNEAQLEKSRLLSDRFSAERPKGSFSTLEIQRTEQGDSAMYLCASTRQGAKTQYFGPGTRLLVL.

CDR3 DNA sequence: TGTGCCACCTTCCGGGACAGCTCCTACGAGCAGTACTTC. Residues: CATFRDSSYEQYF. The rearrangement uses TRBV6-5 and TRBJ2-7; 7 bases fit TRBD1. The germline gives CDR1 MNHEY, CDR2 SVGAGI. Trimming took 10 bases from V and 0 from J; bases not matched to a gene: 6. The CDR3 sequence is 13 residues long.

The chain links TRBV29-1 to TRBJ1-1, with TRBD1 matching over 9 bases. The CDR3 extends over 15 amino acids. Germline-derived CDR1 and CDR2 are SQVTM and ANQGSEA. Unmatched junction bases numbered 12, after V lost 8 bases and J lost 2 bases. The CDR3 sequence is CSQYGDRVHNTEAFF. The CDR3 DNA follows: TGCAGCCAGTACGGGGACAGGGTGCATAACACTGAAGCTTTCTTT. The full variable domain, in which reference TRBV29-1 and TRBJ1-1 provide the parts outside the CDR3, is SAVISQKPSRDICQRGTSLTIQCQVDSQVTMMFWYRQQPGQSLTLIATANQGSEATYESGFVIDKFPISRPNLTFSTLTVSNMSPEDSSIYLCSQYGDRVHNTEAFFGQGTRLTVV.

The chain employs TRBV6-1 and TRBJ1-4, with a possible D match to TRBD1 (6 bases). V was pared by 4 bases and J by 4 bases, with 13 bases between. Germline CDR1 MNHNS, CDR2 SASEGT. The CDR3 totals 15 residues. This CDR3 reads CASSALQGLNEKLFF. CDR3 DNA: TGTGCCAGCAGTGCCTTACAGGGCCTTAATGAAAAACTGTTTTTT.

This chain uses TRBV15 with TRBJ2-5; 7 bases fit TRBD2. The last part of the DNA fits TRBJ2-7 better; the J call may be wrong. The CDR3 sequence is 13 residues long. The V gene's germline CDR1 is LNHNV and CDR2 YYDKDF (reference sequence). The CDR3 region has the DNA TGTGCCACCAGCCGACGGGAGGACTACGAGCAGTACTTC. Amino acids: CATSRREDYEQYF.

CDR3 DNA sequence: TGTGCCAGCAGCTTGAAGAGTGCAGAGGGAACAGATACGCAGTATTTT. Translation gives CASSLKSAEGTDTQYF. The chain links TRBV5-4 to TRBJ2-3, with TRBD2 as a possible D gene (5 bases). CDR1 SGHNT and CDR2 YYREEE come from the germline V gene (reference sequence). The CDR3 is made up of 16 amino acids. V lost 1 base and J 3 bases, leaving 15 bases between the germline ends.

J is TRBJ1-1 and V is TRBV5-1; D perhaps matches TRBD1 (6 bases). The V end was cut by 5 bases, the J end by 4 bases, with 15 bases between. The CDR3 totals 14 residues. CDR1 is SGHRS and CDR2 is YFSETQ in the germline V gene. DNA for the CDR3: TGCGCCAGCAGTTTTAGGGGGAGTAGCACTGAAGCTTTCTTT. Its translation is CASSFRGSSTEAFF.

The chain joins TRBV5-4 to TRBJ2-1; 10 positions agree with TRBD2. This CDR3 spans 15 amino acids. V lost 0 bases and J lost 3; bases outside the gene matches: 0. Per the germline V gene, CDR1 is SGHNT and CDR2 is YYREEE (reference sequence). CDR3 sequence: CASSLGTSGYNEQFF. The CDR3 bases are TGTGCCAGCAGCTTGGGGACTAGCGGCTACAATGAGCAGTTCTTC.

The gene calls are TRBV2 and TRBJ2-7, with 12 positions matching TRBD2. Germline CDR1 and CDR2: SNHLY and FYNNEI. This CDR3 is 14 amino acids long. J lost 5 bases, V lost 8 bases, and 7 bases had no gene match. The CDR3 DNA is TGTGCCAGCGAGACTAGCGGGAGACCCCACGAGCAGTACTTC. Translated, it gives CASETSGRPHEQYF. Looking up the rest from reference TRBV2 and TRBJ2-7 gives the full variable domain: EPEVTQTPSHQVTQMGQEVILRCVPISNHLYFYWYRQILGQKVEFLVSFYNNEISEKSEIFDDQFSVERPDGSNFTLKIRSTKLEDSAMYFCASETSGRPHEQYFGPGTRLTVT.

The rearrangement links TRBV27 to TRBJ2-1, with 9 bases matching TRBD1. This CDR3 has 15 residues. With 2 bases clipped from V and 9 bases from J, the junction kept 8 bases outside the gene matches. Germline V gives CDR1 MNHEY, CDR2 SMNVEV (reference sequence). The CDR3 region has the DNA TGTGCCAGCAGTTTACGGGGACAGGGAATGGGTGAGCAGTTCTTC. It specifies CASSLRGQGMGEQFF.

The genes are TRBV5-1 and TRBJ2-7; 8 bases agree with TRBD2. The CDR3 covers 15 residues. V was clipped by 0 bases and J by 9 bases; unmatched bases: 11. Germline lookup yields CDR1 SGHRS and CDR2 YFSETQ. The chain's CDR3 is CASSLVGDSGRGQYF. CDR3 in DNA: TGCGCCAGCAGCTTGGTAGGGGATTCCGGGAGGGGGCAGTACTTC. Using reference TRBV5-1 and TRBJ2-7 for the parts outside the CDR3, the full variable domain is KAGVTQTPRYLIKTRGQQVTLSCSPISGHRSVSWYQQTPGQGLQFLFEYFSETQRNKGNFPGRFSGRQFSNSRSEMNVSTLELGDSALYLCASSLVGDSGRGQYFGPGTRLTVT.

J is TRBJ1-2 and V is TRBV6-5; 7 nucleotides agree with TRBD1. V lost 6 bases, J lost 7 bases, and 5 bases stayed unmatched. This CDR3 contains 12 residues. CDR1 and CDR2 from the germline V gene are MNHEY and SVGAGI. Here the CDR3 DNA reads TGTGCCAGCAGGGAAGACAGGGCTGGCTACACCTTC. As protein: CASREDRAGYTF.

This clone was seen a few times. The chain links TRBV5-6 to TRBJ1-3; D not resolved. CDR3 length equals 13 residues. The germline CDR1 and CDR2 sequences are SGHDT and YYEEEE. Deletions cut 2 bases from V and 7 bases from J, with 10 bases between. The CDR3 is CASSFLRGNTIYF. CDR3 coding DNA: TGTGCCAGCAGCTTTTTGAGAGGGAACACCATATATTTT.

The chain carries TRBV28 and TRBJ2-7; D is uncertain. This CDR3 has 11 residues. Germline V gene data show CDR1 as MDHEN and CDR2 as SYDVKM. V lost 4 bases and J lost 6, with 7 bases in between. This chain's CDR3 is CASSSPGEQYF. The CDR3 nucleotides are TGTGCCAGCAGTTCCCCCGGCGAGCAGTACTTC.

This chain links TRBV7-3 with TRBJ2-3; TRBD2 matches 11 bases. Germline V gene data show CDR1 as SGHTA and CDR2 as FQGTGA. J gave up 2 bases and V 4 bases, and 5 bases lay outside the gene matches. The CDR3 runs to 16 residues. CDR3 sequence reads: CASSSASGRFTDTQYF. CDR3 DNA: TGTGCCAGCAGCTCCGCTAGCGGGAGGTTCACAGATACGCAGTATTTT.

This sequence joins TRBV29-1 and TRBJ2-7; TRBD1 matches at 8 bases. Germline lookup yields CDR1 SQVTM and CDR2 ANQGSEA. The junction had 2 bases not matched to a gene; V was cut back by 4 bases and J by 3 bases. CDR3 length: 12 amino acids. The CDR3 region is CSVGGQVYEQYF. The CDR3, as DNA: TGCAGCGTTGGGGGACAGGTCTACGAGCAGTACTTC.

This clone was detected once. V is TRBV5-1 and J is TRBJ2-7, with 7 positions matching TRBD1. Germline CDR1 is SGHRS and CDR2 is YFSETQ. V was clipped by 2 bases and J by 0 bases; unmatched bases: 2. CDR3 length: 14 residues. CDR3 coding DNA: TGCGCCAGCAGCTTCAGACAGGGCTCCTACGAGCAGTACTTC. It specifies CASSFRQGSYEQYF.

CDR3: CASSLIGLAGVGTGELFF. CDR3 nucleotide sequence: TGCGCCAGCAGCTTAATCGGACTAGCGGGAGTTGGGACCGGGGAGCTGTTTTTT. J is TRBJ2-2 and V is TRBV5-1; 13 nucleotides align to TRBD2. CDR3 length: 18 residues. V shed 2 bases and J 5 bases; nucleotides not matched to a gene: 9. Germline CDR1 reads SGHRS; CDR2 reads YFSETQ.

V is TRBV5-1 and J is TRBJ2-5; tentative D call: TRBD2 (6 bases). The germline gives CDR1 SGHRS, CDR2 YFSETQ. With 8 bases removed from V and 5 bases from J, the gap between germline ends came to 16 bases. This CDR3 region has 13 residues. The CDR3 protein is CASSYMSGETQYF. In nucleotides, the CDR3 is TGCGCCAGTAGTTATATGAGCGGGGAGACCCAGTACTTC.

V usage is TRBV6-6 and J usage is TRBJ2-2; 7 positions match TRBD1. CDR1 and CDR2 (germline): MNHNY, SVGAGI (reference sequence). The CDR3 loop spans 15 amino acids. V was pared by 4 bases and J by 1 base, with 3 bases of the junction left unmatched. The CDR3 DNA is TGTGCCAGCAGTTCCCGACAGGGGAACACCGGGGAGCTGTTTTTT. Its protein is CASSSRQGNTGELFF.

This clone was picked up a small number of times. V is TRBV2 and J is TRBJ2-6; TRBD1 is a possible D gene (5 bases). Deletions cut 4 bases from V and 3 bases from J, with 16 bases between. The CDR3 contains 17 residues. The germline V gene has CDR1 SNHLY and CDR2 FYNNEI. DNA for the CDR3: TGTGCCAGCAGTGGGAAAACCGACAGTCTTGGGGCCAACGTCCTGACTTTC. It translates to CASSGKTDSLGANVLTF.

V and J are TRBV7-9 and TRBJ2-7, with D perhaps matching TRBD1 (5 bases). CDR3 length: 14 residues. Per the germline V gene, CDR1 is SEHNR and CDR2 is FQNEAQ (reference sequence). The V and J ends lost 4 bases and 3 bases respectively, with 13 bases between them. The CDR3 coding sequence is TGTGCCAGCAGCTCTCACAGGAAGGACTACGAGCAGTACTTC. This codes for CASSSHRKDYEQYF.